This T cell receptor beta chain is drawn from a study of blood T cell repertoires in COVID-19. Study-wide background: Acute and convalescent COVID-19 samples came from the United States, Italy and Spain.

In terms of age and location, participants ranged from about 18 to 90 years and lived in about two dozen US areas. Participant-given clinical history determined each cohort assignment. CDR1 and CDR2 (germline): SNHLY, FYNNEI. V dropped 2 bases and J dropped 0; count of bases not matched to a gene: 4. The CDR3 loop spans 16 amino acids. Source study methods: From reference gene primer amplification, estimates of nucleated cell counts were derived. The assay was immunoSEQ multiplex PCR, and TCRdb's table has in-frame clones only and misses some. V and J calls and clone size are those listed in that table; D and trimming were worked out from the DNA. The data contain over 350,000 clones, approximately 91% of them seen just once; the ten biggest clones take up about 0.9%.

The material sequenced was PBMCs or T cells enriched from blood (not recorded which). The genes are TRBV2 and TRBJ1-3; 7 bases line up with TRBD1. The clonotype comes from a middle-aged woman who had been exposed to COVID-19. In DNA, the CDR3 is TGTGCCAGCAGTGAAACTGGGACAGCCTCTGGAAACACCATATATTTT. Protein sequence: CASSETGTASGNTIYF.